These T cell receptor beta chains were read from a single sample in a study of blood T cells in healthy people across ages. TCRdb independently ran MiXCR on the 5' RACE reads; one entry per CDR3 protein. Of about 780,000 distinct CDR3 sequences detected, about 26% appear once; the ten largest clones hold 3%. The sample was also linked to a second study, of T cells of mothers and their children.

Sequencing was carried out using blood. The receptors stem from a boy aged 5-17 years in good health. The CDR3 runs from the conserved cysteine through the conserved F or W. A D gene is named only where the DNA matches it firmly. A row's size may be missing; if present it is once, few, many or a size class.

j_gene | abundance | d_gene | v_gene | CDR3nt | CDR3aa
TRBJ2-3 | NA | TRBD2 | TRBV4-1 | TGCGCCAGCAGCTCCCAAGGGACTAGCAGCACAGATACGCAGTATTTT | CASSSQGTSSTDTQYF
TRBJ1-6 | NA | TRBD1 | TRBV2 | TGTGCCAGCAGGCCAACGGGACAGGATAATTCACCCCTCCACTTT | CASRPTGQDNSPLHF
TRBJ1-2 | few | TRBD1 | TRBV5-5 | TGTGCCAGCAGTTACCCGGGACAGGGGAAGCCTAACTATGGCTACACCTTC | CASSYPGQGKPNYGYTF
TRBJ2-1 | few | TRBD1 | TRBV6-1 | TGTGCCAGCAAGGGGGCCGTGTACAATGAGCAGTTCTTC | CASKGAVYNEQFF
TRBJ1-1 | few | NA | TRBV27 | TGTGCCAGCAGTGCCGCAGGGACCTCTCGGCAGGCTTTCTTT | CASSAAGTSRQAFF
TRBJ2-1 | few | NA | TRBV11-2 | TGTGCCAGCAGCCCCCTGAGGCTTCGCAATGAGCAGTTCTTC | CASSPLRLRNEQFF
TRBJ2-5 | few | TRBD1 | TRBV9 | TGTGCCAGCAGCGTAGCCCGGACAGGCGGGGAGACCCAGTACTTC | CASSVARTGGETQYF
TRBJ1-5 | NA | NA | TRBV20-1 | TGCAGTGCTACGGCACAGGGAGGGGAAGATCAGCCCCAGCATTTT | CSATAQGGEDQPQHF
TRBJ1-6 | few | NA | TRBV12-3/TRBV12-4 | TGTGCCAGCAGTTGGGGGCAGGGGCGGGGTTCACCCCTCCACTTT | CASSWGQGRGSPLHF
TRBJ1-4 | NA | NA | TRBV4-1 | TGCGCCAGCAGCCTACGGGCAGGGCCTAATGAAAAACTGTTTTTT | CASSLRAGPNEKLFF
TRBJ2-7 | NA | NA | TRBV9 | TGTGCCAGCAGCGTAGAAGGGAGACCCTACGAGCAGTACTTC | CASSVEGRPYEQYF
TRBJ2-5 | few | TRBD2 | TRBV9 | TGTGCCAGCAGCGCCGGGACTAGCGGGGGTGGAGAGACCCAGTACTTC | CASSAGTSGGGETQYF
TRBJ1-6 | few | NA | TRBV15 | TGTGCCACCAGCACTCGGAATTCACCCCTCCACTTT | CATSTRNSPLHF
TRBJ2-5 | NA | TRBD1 | TRBV12-3/TRBV12-4 | TGTGCCAGCGGACAGGGGACCTTGTACCAAGAGACCCAGTACTTC | CASGQGTLYQETQYF
TRBJ2-7 | few | NA | TRBV4-1 | TGCGCCAGCAGCCAGGGGGACGGGACCTACGGGCAGTACTTC | CASSQGDGTYGQYF
TRBJ2-1 | few | NA | TRBV12-3/TRBV12-4 | TGTGCCAGCAGTCCCCGCAATGAGCAGTTCTTC | CASSPRNEQFF
TRBJ2-5 | few | NA | TRBV7-7 | TGTGCCAGCAGTCAGATCGGGAAGGCAGAAGAGACCCAGTACTTC | CASSQIGKAEETQYF
TRBJ2-7 | many | NA | TRBV11-2 | TGTGCCAGCAGCTTAGGAATGACCTACGAGCAGTACTTC | CASSLGMTYEQYF
TRBJ1-1 | once | NA | TRBV6-1 | TGTGCCAGCAGTGAAGCCGCGAACACTGAAGCTTTCTTT | CASSEAANTEAFF
TRBJ2-5 | NA | NA | TRBV7-9 | TGTGCCGCCGGCCGAGTCACCCGGTCTCAAGAGACCCAGTACTTC | CAAGRVTRSQETQYF
TRBJ2-5 | once | TRBD1 | TRBV7-2 | TGTGCCAGCAGCTTAGCGAAAATAGGGGGCCGGGAGACCCAGTACTTC | CASSLAKIGGRETQYF
TRBJ2-3 | NA | NA | TRBV27 | TGTGCCAGCAGTAGCCCTTGGAACACAGATACGCAGTATTTT | CASSSPWNTDTQYF
TRBJ1-4 | NA | NA | TRBV25-1 | TGTGCCAGCAGGAGAGGGGAACAGGGCTATGAAAAACTGTTTTTT | CASRRGEQGYEKLFF
TRBJ1-4 | few | NA | TRBV2 | TGTGCCAGCTCCCAGGAGACAACTAATGAAAAACTGTTTTTT | CASSQETTNEKLFF
TRBJ1-6 | NA | TRBD1 | TRBV10-3 | TGTGCCATCAGTGATCGCCGGGACAGGGGTGGATCACCCCTCCACTTT | CAISDRRDRGGSPLHF
TRBJ2-5 | few | NA | TRBV28 | TGTGCCAGCAGGCACTCCGACTGGACCCAGTACTTC | CASRHSDWTQYF
TRBJ2-5 | few | TRBD1 | TRBV20-1 | TGCAGTGCCCAAAGAGACAGGGAACGGGAGACCCAGTACTTC | CSAQRDRERETQYF
TRBJ2-7 | few | TRBD2 | TRBV20-1 | TGCAGTGCTAGAGCCCCTATAGCGGGGGCCTTTACCTACGAGCAGTACTTC | CSARAPIAGAFTYEQYF